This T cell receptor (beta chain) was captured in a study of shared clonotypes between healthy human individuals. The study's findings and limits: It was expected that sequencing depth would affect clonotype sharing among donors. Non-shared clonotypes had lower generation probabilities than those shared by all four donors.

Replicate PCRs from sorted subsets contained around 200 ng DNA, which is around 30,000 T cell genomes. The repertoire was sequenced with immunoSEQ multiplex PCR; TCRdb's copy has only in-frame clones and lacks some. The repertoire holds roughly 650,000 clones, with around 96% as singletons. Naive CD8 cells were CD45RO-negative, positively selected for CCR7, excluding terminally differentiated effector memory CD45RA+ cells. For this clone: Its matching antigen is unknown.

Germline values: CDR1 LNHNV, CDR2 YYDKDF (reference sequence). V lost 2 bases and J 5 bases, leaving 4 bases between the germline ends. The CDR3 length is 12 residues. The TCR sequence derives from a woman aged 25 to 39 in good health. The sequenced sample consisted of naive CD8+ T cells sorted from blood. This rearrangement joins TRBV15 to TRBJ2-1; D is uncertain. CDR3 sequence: CATSRTNNEQFF. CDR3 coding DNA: TGTGCCACCAGCAGAACAAACAATGAGCAGTTCTTC.